What follows is one T cell receptor (beta chain) and its context. This clone occurred a few times. Its antigen is unknown. Base qualities are not recorded, but no much larger clone differs from it by a single base. The immunoSEQ Assay, a bias-controlled multiplex PCR, was used to amplify TCRbeta CDR3 regions from genomic DNA. The paper's data handling went like this. Nucleated cell counts per sample were estimated from amplification of reference gene primers within the assay. To quantify the absolute abundance of each unique TCRbeta CDR3 rearrangement, sequence reads were collapsed and filtered. Productive Simpson clonality was computed per sample as the square root of Simpson's diversity index over productive rearrangements. TCRdb holds this immuneACCESS table with in-frame rearrangements only. Some clones are missing; in checked studies, unresolved V genes explain under half, and the rest has no known cause. V and J calls and clone size are those listed in that table; D and trimming were worked out from the DNA. This sample is represented by tens of thousands of clones; 74% of them were singletons. The ten largest make up 3.9% of the sample.

These data belong to a study of blood T cell repertoires in COVID-19 (TCRdb year 2020). Broadly, across the study: The collaborator samples originated in the United States, Italy and Spain and spanned the acute and convalescent phases of COVID-19. The dataset comprised deeply sampled blood TCRbeta repertoires from subjects exposed to, actively infected with, or recovered from COVID-19. A de-identified subject ID, COVID-19 status, age in years and sex were almost always included in the sample metadata. The repertoires were released in a freely available public database meant as a resource for research on the immune response to SARS-CoV-2. The material from the prospective study consisted of cDNA or gDNA derived from T cells, B-cell-depleted T cells, or PBMCs. Samples came from the ongoing ImmuneRACE study (first 160 participants) plus 1,254 subjects from 6 global collaborators. Where HLA class I and class II types were available, the types were taken from metadata supplied by the sample provider, not from assay-based typing. What the research found in general, with its limitations: Clinical and demographic metadata were provided uncurated, with the amount varying by source and participant.

In Seattle, one collaborating source enrolled patients while the infection was active and tracked those patients longitudinally over the course of disease. The collaborating institutions used their own protocols to collect whole blood in K2EDTA tubes. For TCRbeta analysis, collaborator samples were shipped as frozen whole blood, as isolated PBMCs, or as DNA extracted from either sample type. The CDR3 measures 15 amino acids from cysteine to phenylalanine. The read is trimmed to its CDR3 DNA, 45 bases read in frame from base 1. V and J lose 5 bases and 17 bases, and a span of 25 bases separates them. The germline V gene sets CDR1 to KGHSH and CDR2 to LQKENI.

This receptor was obtained from a man between 65 and 85 years old with COVID-19, enrolled during active disease. The sequence joins TRBV18 to TRBJ1-6, with the D gene too uncertain to name. Sample: peripheral blood. DNA sequence: TGTGCCAGCTCAAGCCGAGCGGCCGATAATTCGGTGGTCCACTTT. Its protein product is CASSSRAADNSVVHF.